The clone carrying this T cell receptor (beta chain) was detected only a few times. The antigen remains undetermined. Trimming took off 5 bases at V and 7 bases at J, with 15 bases between the two ends. Germline CDR1 DFQATT, CDR2 SNEGSKA (reference sequence). The CDR3 consists of 12 residues. The data stem from a study of CD8+CD57+ T cells in acquired aplastic anemia. Across the whole study: Sorted CD4+ and CD8+ cells yielded about 2.9 ug of DNA on average.

Study outcomes and limitations: Significant differences in CD8+ Simpson's diversity were not observed between patients and controls. Patients shared about 30 CD8+ CDR3 sequences with controls.

The use of genomic DNA as template underpinned the TCR beta VDJ and CDR3 profiling. TCRdb reprocessed the reads with MiXCR, giving one entry per CDR3 protein. This sample has about 190,000 distinct CDR3 sequences, with over 60% found just once. The chain combines TRBV20-1 with TRBJ2-7, with a possible D match to TRBD1 (6 bases). This clonotype was obtained from a human donor with severe aplastic anemia or a healthy control (not recorded which). The specimen was sorted CD4+, CD8+, or CD8+CD57+ T cells (not recorded which) from PBMCs. The CDR3 loop reads CSASRGNGEQYF. CDR3 nucleotides: TGCAGTGCTTCTAGGGGGAATGGGGAGCAGTACTTC.